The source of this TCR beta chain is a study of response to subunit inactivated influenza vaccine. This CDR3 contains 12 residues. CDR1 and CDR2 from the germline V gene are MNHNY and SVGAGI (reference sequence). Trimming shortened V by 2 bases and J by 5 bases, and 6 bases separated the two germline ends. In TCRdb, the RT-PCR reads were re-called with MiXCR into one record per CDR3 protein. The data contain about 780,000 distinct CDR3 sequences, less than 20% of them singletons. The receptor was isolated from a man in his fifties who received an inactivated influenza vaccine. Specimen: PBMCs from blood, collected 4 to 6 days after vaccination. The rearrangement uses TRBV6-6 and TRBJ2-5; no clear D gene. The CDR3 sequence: CASSYVRETQYF. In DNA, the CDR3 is TGTGCCAGCAGTTACGTCCGGGAGACCCAGTACTTC.